This is a list of T cell receptor beta chains from one sample in a study of blood T cell repertoires in COVID-19. The method was immunoSEQ multiplex PCR; TCRdb's version includes in-frame clones alone and lacks a portion of them. The table has hundreds of thousands of clones, 85% to 90% seen once. The sample consisted of PBMCs or T cells enriched from blood (not recorded which). These receptor sequences come from a man aged 45-65 years who had been exposed to COVID-19. CDR3s include the opening cysteine and the closing phenylalanine or tryptophan. The D gene is left open where the match is weak. Size is omitted from some rows. Given values are once, few, many or a class for expanded clones.

D: TRBD1; J: TRBJ2-4; size: NA; V: TRBV10-1; CDR3: CASSSGTGQRGAKNIQYF; DNA: TGCGCCAGCAGTTCCGGGACAGGGCAACGGGGAGCCAAAAACATTCAGTACTTC
D: TRBD1; J: TRBJ1-2; size: NA; V: TRBV14; CDR3: CATALLGGGGYTF; DNA: TGTGCCACCGCGTTGTTAGGGGGCGGCGGCTACACCTTC
D: NA; J: TRBJ1-5; size: NA; V: TRBV3-1/TRBV3-2; CDR3: CASSQQGRGNQPQHF; DNA: TGTGCCAGCAGCCAACAGGGTAGGGGCAATCAGCCCCAGCATTTT
D: TRBD1; J: TRBJ1-6; size: NA; V: TRBV3-1/TRBV3-2; CDR3: CASSQANPGTGMSPLHF; DNA: TGTGCCAGCAGCCAAGCGAACCCCGGGACAGGGATGTCACCCCTCCACTTT
D: TRBD2; J: TRBJ2-2; size: NA; V: TRBV5-1; CDR3: CASSLVGLASSGELFF; DNA: TGCGCCAGCAGCTTGGTGGGACTAGCTAGCTCCGGGGAGCTGTTTTTT
D: NA; J: TRBJ2-2; size: NA; V: TRBV28; CDR3: CASRRPIGATGELFF; DNA: TGTGCCAGCAGGAGGCCTATAGGGGCCACCGGGGAGCTGTTTTTT
D: TRBD1; J: TRBJ1-5; size: NA; V: TRBV18; CDR3: CASSRTGVSQPQHF; DNA: TGTGCCAGCTCCCGGACAGGGGTGAGCCAGCCCCAGCATTTT
D: NA; J: TRBJ1-1; size: many; V: TRBV2; CDR3: CASGEVGGASTEAFF; DNA: TGTGCCAGCGGGGAGGTCGGGGGGGCGAGTACTGAAGCTTTCTTT
D: NA; J: TRBJ2-1; size: NA; V: TRBV7-4; CDR3: CASSLRRSATSYNEQFF; DNA: TGTGCCAGCAGCCTCCGGAGGAGCGCGACCTCCTACAATGAGCAGTTCTTC
D: TRBD1; J: TRBJ1-2; size: NA; V: TRBV5-1; CDR3: CASSLGVTGGYGYTF; DNA: TGCGCCAGCAGCTTGGGGGTCACAGGGGGATATGGCTACACCTTC
D: NA; J: TRBJ2-2; size: once; V: TRBV28; CDR3: CASSLYALTGELFF; DNA: TGTGCCAGCAGTTTATACGCGCTGACCGGGGAGCTGTTTTTT
D: TRBD1; J: TRBJ1-1; size: NA; V: TRBV19; CDR3: CASKGQGLNTEAFF; DNA: TGTGCCAGTAAAGGACAGGGGTTGAACACTGAAGCTTTCTTT
D: NA; J: TRBJ1-5; size: NA; V: TRBV20-1; CDR3: CSASTRYSNQPQHF; DNA: TGCAGTGCTAGTACGAGATATAGCAATCAGCCCCAGCATTTT
D: NA; J: TRBJ2-3; size: NA; V: TRBV3-1/TRBV3-2; CDR3: CASSQDGAGEDTQYF; DNA: TGTGCCAGCAGCCAAGATGGGGCAGGAGAAGATACGCAGTATTTT
D: TRBD2; J: TRBJ2-3; size: NA; V: TRBV27; CDR3: CASSVTSGRAGADTQYF; DNA: TGTGCCAGCAGTGTAACTAGCGGGAGGGCCGGGGCAGATACGCAGTATTTT
D: TRBD2; J: TRBJ2-3; size: NA; V: TRBV9; CDR3: CASSTLTSDTDTQYF; DNA: TGTGCCAGCAGTACCCTGACTAGCGACACAGATACGCAGTATTTT
D: NA; J: TRBJ2-7; size: NA; V: TRBV28; CDR3: CASSSVRNYYEQYF; DNA: TGTGCCAGCAGTTCAGTTAGGAACTACTACGAGCAGTACTTC
D: NA; J: TRBJ1-2; size: NA; V: TRBV12-3/TRBV12-4; CDR3: CASAPGPNRGYTF; DNA: TGTGCCAGCGCGCCTGGGCCCAATCGGGGCTACACCTTC
D: TRBD2; J: TRBJ2-1; size: NA; V: TRBV29-1; CDR3: CSVSPSGNYNEQFF; DNA: TGCAGCGTCAGCCCCAGCGGGAACTACAATGAGCAGTTCTTC
D: NA; J: TRBJ1-5; size: few; V: TRBV5-1; CDR3: CAWRGPQPQHF; DNA: TGCGCCTGGAGGGGCCCTCAGCCCCAGCATTTT
D: TRBD1; J: TRBJ2-5; size: NA; V: TRBV5-1; CDR3: CASSLVRTGQNSLKETQYF; DNA: TGCGCCAGCAGCTTGGTTAGGACAGGGCAAAATTCACTTAAAGAGACCCAGTACTTC
D: NA; J: TRBJ2-2; size: NA; V: TRBV24-1; CDR3: CATSGQGATGELFF; DNA: TGTGCCACCAGCGGACAAGGGGCCACCGGGGAGCTGTTTTTT
D: NA; J: TRBJ2-1; size: NA; V: TRBV11-2; CDR3: CASTLEDEQFF; DNA: TGTGCCAGCACCTTGGAGGATGAGCAGTTCTTC
D: NA; J: TRBJ2-3; size: NA; V: TRBV10-1; CDR3: CASSDRASTDTQYF; DNA: TGCGCCAGCAGTGACAGGGCCAGCACAGATACGCAGTATTTT
D: TRBD1; J: TRBJ1-1; size: NA; V: TRBV2; CDR3: CASRQGAQRAEAFF; DNA: TGTGCCAGCAGACAGGGGGCGCAAAGGGCTGAAGCTTTCTTT
D: NA; J: TRBJ1-5; size: NA; V: TRBV29-1; CDR3: CSVGGREAQHF; DNA: TGCAGCGTTGGAGGTCGCGAGGCCCAGCATTTT
D: NA; J: TRBJ2-2; size: NA; V: TRBV4-2; CDR3: CASSQAARVLSFTGELFF; DNA: TGTGCCAGCAGCCAGGCCGCACGGGTCCTCTCGTTCACCGGGGAGCTGTTTTTT
D: TRBD1; J: TRBJ2-1; size: NA; V: TRBV5-1; CDR3: CASGDRVGNEQFF; DNA: TGCGCCAGCGGGGACAGGGTGGGCAATGAGCAGTTCTTC